This is a list of T cell receptor beta chains from one sample in a study of shared clonotypes between healthy human individuals. TCRdb's table, derived via immunoSEQ multiplex PCR, lists solely in-frame clones and lacks some. The profile covers more than 1.2 million clones, with approximately 98.5% appearing a single time and approximately 0.4% taken by the ten largest. The specimen sequenced was naive CD4+ T cells sorted from blood. All receptors derive from a man in his thirties or forties in good health. CDR3s include the opening cysteine and the closing phenylalanine or tryptophan. Each record gives: V gene, clone size, J gene, D gene, CDR3 DNA, CDR3 protein. The D gene is left open where the match is weak. Size is stated for part of the rows, as once, few or many counts, or as a class when the clone is expanded.

>TRBV6-1|-|TRBJ2-7|-
TGTGCCAGCAGTGATTCAGGGATGTCCTACGAGCAGTACTTC
CASSDSGMSYEQYF
>TRBV5-4|once|TRBJ2-2|-
TGTGCCAGCAGCTTGGGGGGTCTAGTCAGGAACACCGGGGAGCTGTTTTTT
CASSLGGLVRNTGELFF
>TRBV4-1|-|TRBJ2-7|-
TGCGCCAGCAGCCAGTCTCAGGATAACTCCTACGAGCAGTACTTC
CASSQSQDNSYEQYF
>TRBV14|-|TRBJ1-1|-
TGTGCCAGCAGCCAACGTCAGGGGAACACTGAAGCTTTCTTT
CASSQRQGNTEAFF
>TRBV5-4|-|TRBJ2-7|-
TGTGCCAGCAGCCGCCGGGGCTCCCCTTCTGAGCAGTACTTC
CASSRRGSPSEQYF
>TRBV6-1|-|TRBJ2-1|TRBD2
TGTGCCAGCAGTGAAAGTAGCGGGGTCTACAATGAGCAGTTCTTC
CASSESSGVYNEQFF
>TRBV7-2|once|TRBJ2-7|-
TGTGCCAGCAGCCCGGAGGTCGCTAGCTACGAGCAGTACTTC
CASSPEVASYEQYF
>TRBV7-2|-|TRBJ2-2|TRBD2
TGTGCCAGCAGCAACCTAGCGGGATTCACCGGGGAGCTGTTTTTT
CASSNLAGFTGELFF
>TRBV7-8|-|TRBJ2-7|-
TGTGCCAGCAGCTTACAGAGCTACGAGCAGTACTTC
CASSLQSYEQYF
>TRBV19|-|TRBJ2-2|-
TGTGCCAGTAGTATAGACGACAGGTCCACCGGGGAGCTGTTTTTT
CASSIDDRSTGELFF
>TRBV27|-|TRBJ1-1|-
TGTGCCAGCAGTTCTCCCAACCGGGGCCACACTGAAGCTTTCTTT
CASSSPNRGHTEAFF
>TRBV7-2|-|TRBJ1-1|-
TGTGCCAGCAGCCCCGGGACATTGAACACTGAAGCTTTCTTT
CASSPGTLNTEAFF
>TRBV5-5|-|TRBJ2-7|-
TGTGCCAGCAGCTTACAGGTGGGCAGAGACGAGCAGTACTTC
CASSLQVGRDEQYF
>TRBV7-2|-|TRBJ1-2|TRBD1
TGTGCCAGCAGCTGGGACAGGGGAAACTATGGCTACACCTTC
CASSWDRGNYGYTF
>TRBV5-6|-|TRBJ2-7|-
TGTGCCAGCAGCTTGTTCTGGGGGCGCCTATACGAGCAGTACTTC
CASSLFWGRLYEQYF
>TRBV7-9|-|TRBJ2-1|TRBD2
TGTGCCAGCAACCCGAAAGCGGGAGCCACCAATAATTATCGCAATGAGCAGTTCTTC
CASNPKAGATNNYRNEQFF
>TRBV6-4|once|TRBJ2-3|-
TGTGCCAGCAGGGGCTCTAGCACAGATACGCAGTATTTT
CASRGSSTDTQYF
>TRBV6-1|-|TRBJ2-1|TRBD2
TGTGCCAGCAGTGCCCGGACTAGCGGGAGGGGCTACAATGAGCAGTTCTTC
CASSARTSGRGYNEQFF
>TRBV6-1|-|TRBJ2-7|TRBD1
TGTGCCAGTTCTCGACAGGGGGGCTCCTACGAGCAGTACTTC
CASSRQGGSYEQYF
>TRBV21-1|-|TRBJ1-2|-
TGTGCCAGCAGCGACAAGGCCCAGGGACCTGGCTATGGCTACACCTTC
CASSDKAQGPGYGYTF
>TRBV25-1|-|TRBJ1-2|-
TGTGCCAGCAGTGACCCGACCTCCAAGGTGGATGGCTACACCTTC
CASSDPTSKVDGYTF
>TRBV18|-|TRBJ1-1|-
TGTGCCAGCTCACCATTGGATGGATCGGGTCCGGGAGCTTTCTTT
CASSPLDGSGPGAFF
>TRBV9|-|TRBJ1-4|-
TGTGCCAGCAGCTCCAAAGGGGGTGATCGCTATGAAAAACTGTTTTTT
CASSSKGGDRYEKLFF
>TRBV10-2|once|TRBJ1-5|-
TGCGCCAGCAGTGAGGGTCAGCCCCAGCATTTT
CASSEGQPQHF
>TRBV20-1|-|TRBJ2-5|-
TGCAGTGCTGGCCGAGGGCTAGAGTACTTC
CSAGRGLEYF
>TRBV28|-|TRBJ2-7|TRBD1
TGTGCCAGCACGACTCCCGGGACAGGGGCGGACGAGCAGTACTTC
CASTTPGTGADEQYF
>TRBV7-2|-|TRBJ2-2|TRBD1
TGTGCCAGCAGCCGGACAGGGGCCGGGGAGCTGTTTTTT
CASSRTGAGELFF
>TRBV9|-|TRBJ2-1|-
TGTGCCAGCAGCGTAGATATAGAGCAGTTCTTC
CASSVDIEQFF
>TRBV6-5|-|TRBJ1-2|-
TGTGCCAGCAGTTACCGGCGGAACTATGGCTACACCTTC
CASSYRRNYGYTF
>TRBV7-2|-|TRBJ2-1|-
TGTGCCAGCAGCTCCAGTGCCAATGAGCAGTTCTTC
CASSSSANEQFF
>TRBV30|-|TRBJ2-3|TRBD2
TGTGCCTGGATTACTAGCGGGAAGTCCGGTACGCAGTATTTT
CAWITSGKSGTQYF
>TRBV4-3|-|TRBJ2-2|TRBD2
TGCGCCAGCAGCCGCCGTAGCGGGAGGGCCCCCGGGGAGCTGTTTTTT
CASSRRSGRAPGELFF
>TRBV7-9|-|TRBJ2-1|-
TGTGCCAGCAGTGGGGACAACAATGAGCAGTTCTTC
CASSGDNNEQFF
>TRBV6-6|-|TRBJ1-1|-
TGTGCCAGCAGGATCAGGGAGGGGATAGTACAAGCTTTCTTT
CASRIREGIVQAFF
>TRBV11-2|-|TRBJ1-2|-
TGTGCCAGCAGCTTGTACGCGCAGGGACCGGCGCGTCCCCAGTTC
CASSLYAQGPARPQF
>TRBV4-2|-|TRBJ1-2|-
TGTGCCAGCAGCCAAGCCGGGACTACTCGTGGCTACACCTTC
CASSQAGTTRGYTF
>TRBV18|-|TRBJ1-4|TRBD1
TGTGCCAGCTCACCACGGACAGGGGTGAATGAAAAACTGTTTTTT
CASSPRTGVNEKLFF
>TRBV10-3|-|TRBJ2-5|TRBD2
TGTGCCACCGACCCTAGCGGGGGACACCAAGAGACCCAGTACTTC
CATDPSGGHQETQYF
>TRBV5-1|-|TRBJ2-7|TRBD1
TGCGCCAGCAGCGTACGACAGGGGGAGTACGAGCAGTACTTC
CASSVRQGEYEQYF
>TRBV28|-|TRBJ2-7|TRBD2
TGTGCCAGCAGAACCGGGACTAGGGTTTTGGACGAGCAGTACTTC
CASRTGTRVLDEQYF
>TRBV7-2|-|TRBJ2-2|-
TGTGCCAGCAGCCGAGAGGACAGCCCGAGGGACACCGGGGAGCTGTTTTTT
CASSREDSPRDTGELFF